The 29 T cell receptor beta chains below were found in one sample sequenced in a study of OX40 agonist ivuxolimab in advanced cancers. TCRdb's copy holds only in-frame clones and misses some; the assay was immunoSEQ multiplex PCR. The table shows about 80,000 clones, with around 94% occurring only once. Here the sequenced sample was CD4+ or CD8+ T cells sorted from blood, taken in a trial of the OX40 agonist ivuxolimab. These receptors were obtained from an adult with an advanced solid tumor such as melanoma, head and neck, liver or kidney cancer.

The chain has TRBV5-6 and TRBJ2-1; TRBD2 matches at 7 bases. CDR3 length: 11 amino acids. Per the germline V gene, CDR1 is SGHDT and CDR2 is YYEEEE. The V and J ends lost 4 bases and 10 bases, in that order; junction bases with no gene match: 2. The CDR3 DNA sequence: TGTGCCAGCAGCCTAGCGGAGGAGCAGTTCTTC. As protein: CASSLAEEQFF.

This rearrangement joins TRBV18 to TRBJ2-5, with a tentative D call TRBD2 (5 bases). CDR3 length equals 16 residues. Trimming cost V 2 bases and J 3 bases, with 16 bases left between them. Germline V gene sequence: CDR1 KGHSH, CDR2 LQKENI. The CDR3 sequence is CASSPRFGETKETQYF. The DNA for the CDR3 is TGTGCCAGCTCACCAAGGTTCGGGGAGACAAAAGAGACCCAGTACTTC.

CDR3: CATSRDRDRAWQPQHF. The CDR3 DNA reads TGTGCCACCAGCAGAGATCGTGACAGGGCCTGGCAGCCCCAGCATTTT. V is TRBV15 and J is TRBJ1-5, with 7 bases fitting TRBD1. There are 16 residues in the CDR3. Germline loops: CDR1 LNHNV, CDR2 YYDKDF (reference sequence). V shed 0 bases, J shed 7 bases, and the junction held 9 bases outside the gene matches.

The chain couples TRBV7-6 to TRBJ2-2, with D possibly being TRBD1 (5 bases). Trimming removed 5 bases from V and 0 bases from J, with 13 bases in between. The CDR3 covers 16 residues. The germline V gene has CDR1 SGHVS and CDR2 FNYEAQ. The CDR3 sequence is CASSLETAANTGELFF. Written as DNA, the CDR3 is TGTGCCAGCAGCCTAGAGACAGCCGCGAACACCGGGGAGCTGTTTTTT.

J is TRBJ2-5 and V is TRBV6-5; possibly TRBD2 for D (5 bases). CDR1 MNHEY and CDR2 SVGAGI come from the germline V gene. This CDR3 region has 14 residues. Trimming left V 5 bases short and J 1 base short, with 11 bases between. The CDR3 DNA is TGTGCCAGCAGTCCGAGCGGAGCCCAAGAGACCCAGTACTTC. Translation gives CASSPSGAQETQYF.

The J gene is TRBJ2-2, the V gene TRBV4-3; D is perhaps TRBD2 (6 bases). Per germline, CDR1 LGHNA and CDR2 YSLEER. V gave up 0 bases and J gave up 6 bases, with 11 bases separating them. This CDR3 region has 15 residues. CDR3 sequence (DNA): TGCGCCAGCAGCCAAGAAGGAGGGTTACCCGGGGAGCTGTTTTTT. Translating it yields CASSQEGGLPGELFF.

V usage is TRBV6-1 and J usage is TRBJ2-1; D gene uncertain. The CDR3 totals 10 residues. Trimming pared 3 bases from V and 13 bases from J, leaving 7 bases between. The germline V gene encodes CDR1 MNHNS and CDR2 SASEGT. CDR3 nucleotides: TGTGCCAGCAGTGAGCTGGTCCAGTTCTTC. Amino acids: CASSELVQFF.

In DNA, the CDR3 is TGTGCCAGCAGCCAAGAGAGCGGGAGATTATCCGGGGAGCTGTTTTTT. This sequence encodes CASSQESGRLSGELFF. The rearrangement uses TRBV4-2 and TRBJ2-2, with 8 bases aligning to TRBD2. With V trimmed by 0 bases and J by 6 bases, 6 bases remained unmatched. The CDR3 is 16 amino acids. The V gene's germline CDR1 is LGHNA and CDR2 YNFKEQ.

The chain uses TRBV10-3 and TRBJ1-1; 7 bases fit TRBD1. The germline gives CDR1 ENHRY, CDR2 SYGVKD. This CDR3 contains 14 residues. The V gene end was trimmed by 6 bases and the J gene end by 2 bases; junction bases not matched to a gene: 6. The CDR3 protein is CAIRAGQANTEAFF. CDR3 DNA sequence: TGTGCCATCAGAGCTGGACAGGCTAACACTGAAGCTTTCTTT.

CDR3 nucleotide sequence: TGCGCCAGCAGCCAAGTAGGGGCCAAAAACATTCAGTACTTC. It codes for CASSQVGAKNIQYF. The genes are TRBV4-1 and TRBJ2-4; no clear D gene. V was cut by 1 base and J by 1 base, with 5 bases left in between. The CDR3 is 14 residues long. The germline V gene has CDR1 MGHRA and CDR2 YSYEKL.

The chain uses TRBV19 and TRBJ1-2, with a possible D match to TRBD1 (6 bases). This CDR3 is 14 amino acids long. Germline V gene lookup returns CDR1 LNHDA and CDR2 SQIVND (reference sequence). V was shortened by 7 bases and J by 3 bases, with 15 bases between the two germline ends. CDR3 in amino acids: CASIRRDTYYGYTF. The CDR3 nucleotides read TGTGCCAGTATCCGAAGGGACACCTACTATGGCTACACCTTC.

Only one count was recorded for this clone. The V call is TRBV2, the J call TRBJ1-5; D unresolved. Germline V CDR1 and CDR2: SNHLY, FYNNEI. Trimming cost V 6 bases and J 10 bases, with 10 bases left between them. The CDR3 extends over 11 amino acids. The CDR3 spells CASSQDQPQHF. CDR3 in DNA: TGTGCCAGCAGCCAGGACCAACCCCAGCATTTT.

V usage is TRBV7-2 and J usage is TRBJ2-1; TRBD2 aligns across 16 bases. The trim removed 1 base at V and 9 bases at J, leaving 9 bases unmatched. CDR1 is SGHTA and CDR2 is FQGNSA in the germline V gene. The CDR3 totals 18 residues. CDR3 in DNA: TGTGCCAGCAGCTTAGGAACCGGGACTAGCGGGAGGGCGGGTGAGCAGTTCTTC. Protein product: CASSLGTGTSGRAGEQFF.

The chain joins TRBV7-3 to TRBJ2-7; TRBD1 matches at 10 bases. In germline, CDR1 is SGHTA, CDR2 FQGTGA. CDR3 size: 15 residues. J lost 3 bases, V lost 5 bases, and 7 bases had no gene match. The CDR3 loop reads CASSMDRGYFYEQYF. The CDR3 DNA sequence: TGTGCCAGCAGCATGGACAGGGGGTACTTCTACGAGCAGTACTTC.

The chain combines TRBV19 with TRBJ2-5; 8 bases fit TRBD2. With 8 bases clipped from V and 2 bases from J, the junction kept 4 bases outside the gene matches. CDR1 is LNHDA and CDR2 is SQIVND in the germline V gene (reference sequence). CDR3 length equals 13 residues. CDR3 amino acids: CASAASGQETQYF. CDR3 nucleotide sequence: TGTGCCAGTGCCGCTAGCGGGCAAGAGACCCAGTACTTC.

J is TRBJ1-5 and V is TRBV4-3; no clear D gene. The length of the CDR3 is 14 residues. V was pared by 0 bases and J by 7 bases, with 10 bases between. Per the germline V gene, CDR1 is LGHNA and CDR2 is YSLEER. The CDR3: CASSQDGGLQPQHF. In DNA form, the CDR3 reads TGCGCCAGCAGCCAAGATGGTGGTTTACAGCCCCAGCATTTT.

The V gene is TRBV14, the J gene TRBJ1-2; a possible D gene is TRBD1 (5 bases). The germline CDR1 and CDR2 sequences are SGHDN and FVKESK. The CDR3 totals 18 residues. The V end was cut by 4 bases, the J end by 0 bases, with 21 bases between. The CDR3 DNA follows: TGTGCCAGCAGCCCGGCCGGGACTCAACAGTTTACTAACTATGGCTACACCTTC. This gives the protein CASSPAGTQQFTNYGYTF.

The CDR3 spells CASSLFYSDNEQFF. CDR3 nucleotide sequence: TGCGCCAGCAGCTTGTTCTACAGTGACAATGAGCAGTTCTTC. The chain couples TRBV5-1 to TRBJ2-1; D is uncertain. The CDR3 is 14 residues long. Germline V CDR1 and CDR2: SGHRS, YFSETQ. V shed 1 base and J shed 5 bases, with 10 bases lying between them.

The chain has TRBV7-6 and TRBJ1-3; maybe TRBD1 (5 bases). V was pared by 2 bases and J by 4 bases, with 9 bases between. The CDR3 is 14 residues long. Germline values: CDR1 SGHVS, CDR2 FNYEAQ. Here the CDR3 reads CASSLSRVGNTIYF. The CDR3 DNA follows: TGTGCCAGCAGCTTAAGCAGGGTCGGAAACACCATATATTTT.

The rearrangement joins TRBV6-6 to TRBJ1-2, with D perhaps matching TRBD1 (5 bases). V was shortened by 8 bases and J by 2 bases, with 12 bases between the two germline ends. This CDR3 is 13 amino acids long. The germline V gene has CDR1 MNHNY and CDR2 SVGAGI (reference sequence). The CDR3 is CASGLRQNYGYTF. The CDR3 nucleotides are TGTGCCAGCGGGCTACGACAGAACTATGGCTACACCTTC.

The J gene is TRBJ2-1, the V gene TRBV18; D is possibly TRBD1 (6 bases). Trimming removed 5 bases from V and 10 bases from J, with 24 bases in between. Germline V gene data show CDR1 as KGHSH and CDR2 as LQKENI. The length of the CDR3 is 16 residues. The CDR3 DNA sequence: TGTGCCAGCTCATTACTCGTTGTCAGGGGTGGTAACGAGCAGTTCTTC. It is translated as CASSLLVVRGGNEQFF.

The rearrangement links TRBV6-6 to TRBJ1-5; D is perhaps TRBD1 (5 bases). The germline CDR1 and CDR2 sequences are MNHNY and SVGAGI (reference sequence). V lost 6 bases to trimming and J lost 4 bases, with 13 bases between them. There are 14 residues in the CDR3. In DNA, the CDR3 is TGTGCCAGCAGGTACGGGACGGTGAATCAGCCCCAGCATTTT. It yields the protein CASRYGTVNQPQHF.

This chain connects TRBV7-9 to TRBJ1-3; no definite D call. The CDR3 extends over 12 amino acids. In germline, CDR1 is SEHNR, CDR2 FQNEAQ (reference sequence). With 2 bases removed from V and 4 bases from J, the gap between germline ends came to 3 bases. Written as DNA, the CDR3 is TGTGCCAGCAGCTTACCCGGAAACACCATATATTTT. Its protein product is CASSLPGNTIYF.

This chain links TRBV19 with TRBJ2-7; TRBD2 agrees at 7 bases. CDR3 size: 14 residues. In germline, CDR1 is LNHDA, CDR2 SQIVND (reference sequence). V lost 7 bases, J lost 2 bases, and 8 bases stayed unmatched. Here the CDR3 reads CASNKAGVPYEQYF. Here the CDR3 DNA reads TGTGCCAGTAATAAGGCGGGAGTACCCTACGAGCAGTACTTC.

This rearrangement joins TRBV18 to TRBJ2-7; a weak D match, TRBD1 (6 bases). From germline, CDR1 is KGHSH and CDR2 LQKENI. The CDR3 totals 14 residues. V was cut by 3 bases and J by 2 bases, with 11 bases left in between. The CDR3 loop reads CASSPRQVAYEQYF. For the CDR3, the DNA is TGTGCCAGCTCACCGAGACAGGTAGCCTACGAGCAGTACTTC.

The chain employs TRBV7-3 and TRBJ2-5, with D possibly TRBD1 on 5 matching bases. Germline CDR1 is SGHTA and CDR2 is FQGTGA. V dropped 5 bases and J dropped 0 bases, with 7 bases sitting between them. The CDR3 runs 13 residues. CDR3 DNA sequence: TGTGCCAGCAGCCTAGGGGACCAAGAGACCCAGTACTTC. Translation: CASSLGDQETQYF.

The rearrangement links TRBV6-6 to TRBJ2-7; tentatively, D is TRBD1 (6 bases). The CDR3 has 14 residues. Trimming removed 2 bases from V and 2 bases from J, with 10 bases in between. Germline V gene sequence: CDR1 MNHNY, CDR2 SVGAGI (reference sequence). CDR3 sequence reads: CASSYGTLTYEQYF. The CDR3, as DNA: TGTGCCAGCAGTTACGGGACACTGACCTACGAGCAGTACTTC.

The V call is TRBV6-5, the J call TRBJ2-5; D unresolved. The V and J ends lost 5 bases and 4 bases respectively, with 11 bases between them. The CDR3 length is 13 residues. Germline lookup yields CDR1 MNHEY and CDR2 SVGAGI. The CDR3 DNA follows: TGTGCCAGCAGTACCGACCCTCGAGAGACCCAGTACTTC. Translated: CASSTDPRETQYF.

The chain is built from TRBV18 and TRBJ1-1; D not certain. V shed 2 bases and J shed 4 bases, with 8 bases lying between them. CDR1 and CDR2 (germline): KGHSH, LQKENI. The CDR3 covers 13 residues. This CDR3 reads CASSPEIGTEAFF. In DNA, the CDR3 is TGTGCCAGCTCACCAGAAATTGGCACTGAAGCTTTCTTT. Full variable domain (outside the CDR3, taken from reference TRBV18 and TRBJ1-1): NAGVMQNPRHLVRRRGQEARLRCSPMKGHSHVYWYRQLPEEGLKFMVYLQKENIIDESGMPKERFSAEFPKEGPSILRIQQVVRGDSAAYFCASSPEIGTEAFFGQGTRLTVV.